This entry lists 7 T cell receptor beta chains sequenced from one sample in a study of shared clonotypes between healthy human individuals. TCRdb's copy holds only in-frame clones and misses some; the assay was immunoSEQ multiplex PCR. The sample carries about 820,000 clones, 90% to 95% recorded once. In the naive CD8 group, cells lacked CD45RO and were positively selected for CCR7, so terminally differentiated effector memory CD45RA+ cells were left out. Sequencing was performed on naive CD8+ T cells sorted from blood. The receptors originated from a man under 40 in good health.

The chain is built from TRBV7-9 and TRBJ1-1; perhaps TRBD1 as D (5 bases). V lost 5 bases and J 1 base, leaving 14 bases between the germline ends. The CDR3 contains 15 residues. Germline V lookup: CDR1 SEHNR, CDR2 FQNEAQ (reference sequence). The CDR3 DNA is TGTGCCAGCAGCCCGCAGGGCAGGCCGAACACTGAAGCTTTCTTT. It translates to CASSPQGRPNTEAFF.

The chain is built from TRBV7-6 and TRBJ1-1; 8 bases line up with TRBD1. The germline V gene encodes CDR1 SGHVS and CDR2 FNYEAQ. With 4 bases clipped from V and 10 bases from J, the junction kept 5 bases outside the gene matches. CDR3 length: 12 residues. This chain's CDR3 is CASSSLDRGAFF. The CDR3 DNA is TGTGCCAGCAGCTCCCTCGACAGGGGAGCTTTCTTT.

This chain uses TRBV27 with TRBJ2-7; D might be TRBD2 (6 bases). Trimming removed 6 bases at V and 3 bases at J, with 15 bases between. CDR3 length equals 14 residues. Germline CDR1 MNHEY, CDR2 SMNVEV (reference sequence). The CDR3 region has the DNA TGTGCCAGCAGCCTGGGACCAGCGGGCTACGAGCAGTACTTC. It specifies CASSLGPAGYEQYF.

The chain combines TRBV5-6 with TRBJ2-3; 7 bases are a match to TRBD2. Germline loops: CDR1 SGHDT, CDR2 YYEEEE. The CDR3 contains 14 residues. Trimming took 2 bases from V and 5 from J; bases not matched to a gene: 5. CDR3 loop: CASSFGTSVDTQYF. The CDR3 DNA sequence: TGTGCCAGCAGCTTCGGTACTAGCGTAGATACGCAGTATTTT.

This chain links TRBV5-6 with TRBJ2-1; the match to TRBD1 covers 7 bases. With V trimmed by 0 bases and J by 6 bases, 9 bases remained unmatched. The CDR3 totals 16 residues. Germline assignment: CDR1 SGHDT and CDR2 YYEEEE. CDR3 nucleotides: TGTGCCAGCAGCTTGGACAGGGGTTGGATCGGCAATGAGCAGTTCTTC. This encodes CASSLDRGWIGNEQFF.

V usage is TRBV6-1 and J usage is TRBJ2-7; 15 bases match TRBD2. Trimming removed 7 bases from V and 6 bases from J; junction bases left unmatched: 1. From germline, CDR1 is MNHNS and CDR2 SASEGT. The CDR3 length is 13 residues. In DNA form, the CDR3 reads TGTGCCAGCACGGGACTAGCGGGAGGCGAGCAGTACTTC. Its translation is CASTGLAGGEQYF.

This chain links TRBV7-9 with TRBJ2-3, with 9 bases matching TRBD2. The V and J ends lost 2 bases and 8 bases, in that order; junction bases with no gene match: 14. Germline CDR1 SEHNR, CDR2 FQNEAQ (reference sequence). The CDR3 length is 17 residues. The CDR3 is CASSLPRGLAGMSTQYF. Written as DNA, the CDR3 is TGTGCCAGCAGCTTACCCCGGGGGCTAGCGGGGATGAGTACGCAGTATTTT.